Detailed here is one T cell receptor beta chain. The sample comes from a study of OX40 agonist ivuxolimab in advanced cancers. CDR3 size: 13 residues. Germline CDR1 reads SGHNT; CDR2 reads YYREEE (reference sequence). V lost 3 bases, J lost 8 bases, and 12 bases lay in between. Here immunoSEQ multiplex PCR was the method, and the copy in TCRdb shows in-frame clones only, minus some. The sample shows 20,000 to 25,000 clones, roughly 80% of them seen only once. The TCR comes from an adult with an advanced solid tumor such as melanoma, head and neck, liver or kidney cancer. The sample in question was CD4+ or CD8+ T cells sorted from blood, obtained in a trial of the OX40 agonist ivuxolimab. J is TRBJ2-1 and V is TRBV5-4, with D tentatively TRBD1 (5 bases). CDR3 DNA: TGTGCCAGCAGCTACCTATCAGGGTATGAGCAGTTCTTC. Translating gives CASSYLSGYEQFF. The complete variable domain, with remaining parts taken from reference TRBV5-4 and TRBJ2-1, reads ETGVTQSPTHLIKTRGQQVTLRCSSQSGHNTVSWYQQALGQGPQFIFQYYREEENGRGNFPPRFSGLQFPNYSSELNVNALELDDSALYLCASSYLSGYEQFFGPGTRLTVL.